This is a list of T cell receptor beta chains from one sample in a study of blood T cell repertoires in COVID-19. TCRdb keeps only in-frame clones here, not all; method: immunoSEQ multiplex PCR. This table holds some 260,000 clones, around 79% found once. The sequenced sample consisted of peripheral blood. The receptors were sampled from a woman of 80 years or more with acute or convalescent COVID-19. The CDR3 runs from the conserved cysteine through the conserved F or W. The order of the fields is J gene, V gene, CDR3 protein.

TRBJ2-2 TRBV10-3 CAISESVGSVNTEELFF
TRBJ2-3 TRBV5-4 CASSLISSTDTQYF
TRBJ2-3 TRBV9 CASSPSGRGATDTQYF
TRBJ2-7 TRBV3-1/TRBV3-2 CASSQSTTSGSPYEQYF
TRBJ1-4 TRBV6-2/TRBV6-3 CASSGVRTNEKLFF
TRBJ2-1 TRBV18 CASSPGTSFDNEQFF
TRBJ2-1 TRBV4-2 CASSQGRDYNEQFF
TRBJ2-4 TRBV5-1 CASSFGQGLAKNIQYF
TRBJ2-3 TRBV2 CASGESTDTQYF
TRBJ1-6 TRBV25-1 CASSPGGYNSPLHF
TRBJ1-1 TRBV10-2 CASSAPGGITEAFF
TRBJ1-2 TRBV12-3/TRBV12-4 CASRGDRDYGYTF
TRBJ2-7 TRBV5-1 CASSLVGKSAGDDEQYF
TRBJ1-6 TRBV2 CASNLRGNSPLHF
TRBJ1-2 TRBV28 CASSLVDRDGGYTF
TRBJ1-1 TRBV19 CASKGTGTQNTEAFF
TRBJ2-1 TRBV5-1 CASSLPPLDSGFYNEQFF
TRBJ1-5 TRBV18 CASSEQGGGNQPQHF
TRBJ2-1 TRBV6-5 CASSYVQGWHNEQFF
TRBJ1-5 TRBV15 CATSRPNQPQHF
TRBJ2-7 TRBV19 CASSKTEFGNYEQYF
TRBJ2-3 TRBV2 CASSRAGGADTQYF
TRBJ1-1 TRBV6-5 CASSGYRPFEAFF
TRBJ1-3 TRBV4-3 CASSPNPGLNTIYF
TRBJ2-1 TRBV7-8 CASSLGRQGTRPRFF
TRBJ2-2 TRBV5-5 CASSSRPGSNTGELFF
TRBJ2-3 TRBV11-2 CASSLGSGYSTDTQYF
TRBJ2-1 TRBV5-1 CASSLDASGRPGGYEQFF
TRBJ2-2 TRBV4-1 CASSQRTSGGAGNTGELFF
TRBJ2-7 TRBV18 CASSPSAGGTYEQYF
TRBJ2-5 TRBV3-1/TRBV3-2 CASSPGGGRWQETQYF
TRBJ1-2 TRBV19 CASSQTSGANYGYTF
TRBJ2-1 TRBV15 CATSRDSWEKSYNEQFF
TRBJ2-5 TRBV15 CATSRDLLAAKQETQYF
TRBJ2-1 TRBV6-2/TRBV6-3 CASSFSPQGQLSNEQFF
TRBJ1-1 TRBV4-1 CASSQDPLPNTEAFF
TRBJ1-1 TRBV5-1 CASSYRARDTTEAFF
TRBJ2-5 TRBV27 CASRHRTGMWTQYF
TRBJ1-2 TRBV6-5 CASSYSTVYGYTF
TRBJ1-2 TRBV5-1 CASSDRTGTGGSGYTF
TRBJ1-2 TRBV20-1 CSASKGNYGYTF
TRBJ2-7 TRBV28 CASSLPGQGSNEQYF
TRBJ2-4 TRBV7-9 CASSFGGQANIQYF
TRBJ1-6 TRBV2 CASLGQGGYNSPLHF
TRBJ1-5 TRBV7-2 CASSSRQGSQPQHF
TRBJ1-1 TRBV6-5 CASSYSPGAGTEAFF
TRBJ2-1 TRBV11-2 CASSLGGNGKGNEQFF
TRBJ1-2 TRBV19 CASSIIRTGVNYGYTF
TRBJ2-2 TRBV3-1/TRBV3-2 CASSQGSGRTGELFF
TRBJ1-6 TRBV7-2 CASSLGQGRNSPLHF
TRBJ1-2 TRBV2 CASNRDSGYTF
TRBJ2-5 TRBV27 CASSVLRETQYF
TRBJ2-3 TRBV9 CASSGGADTQYF
TRBJ2-4 TRBV19 CASSMAGQGKNIQYF